The present TCR beta chain was sequenced within a study of human thymus T cells. Thymus specimens were resections from corrective heart surgery. Germline assignment: CDR1 MNHEY and CDR2 SMNVEV (reference sequence). The germline V and J ends were trimmed by 8 bases and 1 base, with 15 bases remaining between them. The CDR3 covers 15 residues. Sequencing was performed with immunoSEQ multiplex PCR; in TCRdb, only in-frame clones are kept and a portion is missing. The sample has fewer than 90,000 clones; 96% are singletons. The receptor's source is a boy younger than two with a congenital heart defect but otherwise immunologically healthy. The chain recombines TRBV27 with TRBJ2-1; either TRBD1 or TRBD2 may fit D (5 bases each). Source material: thymus tissue. In DNA, the CDR3 is TGTGCCAGCGGGACCCGAGTTCGATCCTACAATGAGCAGTTCTTC. It yields the protein CASGTRVRSYNEQFF.